The 14 T cell receptor beta chains reported below all come from one sample, sequenced in a study of cytomegalovirus exposure and HLA in healthy donors. PCR used 60 Vbeta primers and 13 Jbeta primers. Produced via immunoSEQ multiplex PCR; TCRdb's table is partial and in-frame only. The data contain some 96,000 clones, about 80% of them singletons. The sample comprised PBMCs. The receptors derive from a man aged 35 to 55 in good health and CMV-seronegative.

The chain joins TRBV6-1 to TRBJ1-2; D is ambiguous. Germline CDR1 is MNHNS and CDR2 is SASEGT. This CDR3 is 17 amino acids long. Trimming cost V 1 base and J 3 bases, with 18 bases left between them. CDR3: CASSEGAGGFFDYGYTF. Here the CDR3 DNA reads TGTGCCAGCAGTGAAGGGGCTGGAGGGTTTTTTGACTATGGCTACACCTTC.

The chain is built from TRBV29-1 and TRBJ2-3; TRBD2 matches 8 bases. The CDR3 contains 15 residues. Germline CDR1 SQVTM, CDR2 ANQGSEA. The V and J ends lost 4 bases and 4 bases, in that order; junction bases with no gene match: 10. The CDR3 nucleotides read TGCAGCGTTGTCACTAGCGGAGGGGGGGCAGATACGCAGTATTTT. This gives the protein CSVVTSGGGADTQYF.

The chain is built from TRBV4-1 and TRBJ2-7; 13 nucleotides align to TRBD2. V dropped 4 bases and J dropped 2; count of bases not matched to a gene: 11. The CDR3 is 18 amino acids. Per germline, CDR1 MGHRA and CDR2 YSYEKL. The CDR3: CASSLIPGLAGETYEQYF. DNA for the CDR3: TGCGCCAGCAGCCTAATCCCCGGACTAGCGGGGGAGACCTACGAGCAGTACTTC.

The J gene is TRBJ1-1, the V gene TRBV28; possibly TRBD1 for D (5 bases). The CDR3 spans 15 residues. Trimming left V 5 bases short and J 1 base short, with 14 bases between. Germline CDR1 reads MDHEN; CDR2 reads SYDVKM. In nucleotides, the CDR3 is TGTGCCAGCAGTGCACGGGGGGTCAGGAACACTGAAGCTTTCTTT. Translation: CASSARGVRNTEAFF.

The rearrangement links TRBV5-4 to TRBJ2-7; TRBD2 matches 10 bases. Unmatched junction bases numbered 6, after V lost 0 bases and J lost 6 bases. This CDR3 is built from 15 residues. Germline CDR1 SGHNT, CDR2 YYREEE (reference sequence). The CDR3 loop is CASSLALAGEGEQYF. The CDR3 coding sequence is TGTGCCAGCAGCTTGGCGCTAGCGGGAGAGGGCGAGCAGTACTTC.

The gene calls are TRBV11-2 and TRBJ2-2, with a tentative D call TRBD2 (6 bases). Trimming cost V 5 bases and J 5 bases, with 15 bases left between them. Germline V gene data show CDR1 as SGHAT and CDR2 as FQNNGV. There are 15 residues in the CDR3. Here the CDR3 DNA reads TGTGCCAGCAGCCCGGGGTCAGGGAGGACCGGGGAGCTGTTTTTT. The encoded protein is CASSPGSGRTGELFF.

This sequence joins TRBV30 and TRBJ1-5; possible D gene TRBD1, 6 bases. V was trimmed by 3 bases and J by 7 bases, leaving 16 bases between them. CDR3 length: 14 amino acids. Per the germline V gene, CDR1 is GTSNPN and CDR2 is SVGIG (reference sequence). Here the CDR3 DNA reads TGTGCCTGGAGACCCCCAGGGGTAGGACAGCCCCAGCATTTT. Protein sequence: CAWRPPGVGQPQHF.

V usage is TRBV19 and J usage is TRBJ1-3, with TRBD1 matching over 9 bases. Germline V CDR1 and CDR2: LNHDA, SQIVND (reference sequence). This CDR3 contains 14 residues. V lost 5 bases and J lost 6; bases outside the gene matches: 5. In DNA form, the CDR3 reads TGTGCCAGTAGTCACGGACAGGGGCCAAACACCATATATTTT. It is translated as CASSHGQGPNTIYF.

V usage is TRBV7-7 and J usage is TRBJ2-5, with a tentative D call TRBD2 (6 bases). The germline CDR1 and CDR2 sequences are SSHAT and FNYEAQ (reference sequence). The CDR3 extends over 16 amino acids. Trimming took off 5 bases at V and 5 bases at J, with 21 bases between the two ends. The CDR3 region is CASSPRPGPGGETQYF. CDR3 in DNA: TGTGCCAGCAGCCCCAGACCAGGACCTGGGGGGGAGACCCAGTACTTC. Drawing the rest from reference TRBV7-7 and TRBJ2-5, the complete variable domain is GAGVSQSPRYKVTKRGQDVTLRCDPISSHATLYWYQQALGQGPEFLTYFNYEAQPDKSGLPSDRFSAERPEGSISTLTIQRTEQRDSAMYRCASSPRPGPGGETQYFGPGTRLLVL.

This clone was seen more than once but under ten times. DNA of the CDR3: TGTGCCAGCAGTGATTTCCTTCGGAACCGGGAGGGAGATCAGCCCCAGCATTTT. It is translated as CASSDFLRNREGDQPQHF. This sequence joins TRBV6-1 and TRBJ1-5; D is undetermined. V lost 3 bases and J lost 5, with 23 bases in between. Germline V lookup: CDR1 MNHNS, CDR2 SASEGT. This CDR3 is built from 18 residues.

This chain joins TRBV7-7 and TRBJ2-1; D is perhaps TRBD1 (6 bases). Trimming pared 5 bases from V and 0 bases from J, leaving 20 bases between. The germline V gene encodes CDR1 SSHAT and CDR2 FNYEAQ (reference sequence). The CDR3 spans 18 residues. As DNA, the CDR3 is TGTGCCAGCAGCCACACTTATTTACGGGACACCTCCTACAATGAGCAGTTCTTC. Encoded protein: CASSHTYLRDTSYNEQFF.

The genes are TRBV28 and TRBJ2-7; 8 nucleotides match TRBD1. CDR1 and CDR2 from the germline V gene are MDHEN and SYDVKM. The J segment lost 6 bases and the V segment lost 5 bases, leaving 12 bases of the junction unmatched. This CDR3 has 15 residues. The CDR3 DNA reads TGTGCCAGCAGTCCCCCAGGGGGCGGTCCAGGCGAGCAGTACTTC. This sequence encodes CASSPPGGGPGEQYF.

V is TRBV27 and J is TRBJ2-1; D may be TRBD1 (5 bases). Deletions cut 2 bases from V and 2 bases from J, with 10 bases between. The CDR3 runs 15 residues. Germline V gene sequence: CDR1 MNHEY, CDR2 SMNVEV (reference sequence). In nucleotides, the CDR3 is TGTGCCAGCAGTTTAATGGGGCCGCCCTACAATGAGCAGTTCTTC. Protein: CASSLMGPPYNEQFF.

The chain links TRBV2 to TRBJ2-7; a possible D gene is TRBD2 (5 bases). The CDR3 covers 16 residues. CDR1 is SNHLY, CDR2 FYNNEI, per germline. Trimming cost V 4 bases and J 6 bases, with 22 bases left between them. Here the CDR3 reads CASSASRWLAEGEQYF. In DNA form, the CDR3 reads TGTGCCAGCAGTGCCTCGCGGTGGTTGGCCGAGGGCGAGCAGTACTTC.